Detailed here is one T cell receptor beta chain. The entry originates in a study of blood T cell repertoires in COVID-19. Study at large: The United States, Italy and Spain provided the acute and convalescent COVID-19 samples. PBMCs, B-cell-depleted T cells, or T cells provided the cDNA or gDNA that made up the material.

There are 14 residues in the CDR3. Germline V gives CDR1 SGHKS, CDR2 YYEKEE (reference sequence). V was pared by 0 bases and J by 5 bases, with 2 bases of the junction left unmatched. Clones were read by immunoSEQ multiplex PCR, and TCRdb kept only the in-frame ones, dropping some. The sample lists fewer than 350,000 clones, approximately 91% occurring once. The receptor's source is a middle-aged woman with acute COVID-19. The specimen was PBMCs or T cells enriched from blood (not recorded which). The chain employs TRBV5-5 and TRBJ2-5, with 9 bases aligning to TRBD2. CDR3 bases: TGTGCCAGCAGCTTGGGGACTAGCGCGGAGACCCAGTACTTC. Its protein is CASSLGTSAETQYF.